This TCR beta chain was sequenced for a study of cytomegalovirus exposure and HLA in healthy donors (dated 2017 in TCRdb). As for the study more broadly: According to an earlier analysis of a few hundred of the donors, 150 million to 200 million T cells yielded roughly 100 million unique TCR beta sequences and about 300 Gb of sequence data. About 310 gigabases of sequencing data and around 87 million unique TCR sequences were included in an early release covering under 650 HLA-typed donors. Of the 350 to 400 genotyped donors, over 65% fell in the genetic ancestry cluster associated with self-reported Caucasian donors. The study aimed to test whether cataloging public T cell receptors could reveal signatures of past pathogen exposure. The study used immunosequencing to profile the T cell repertoires of more than 650 subjects and linked those repertoires to cytomegalovirus serostatus. Along with the roughly 670-subject first cohort, a separate validation cohort of over a hundred different subjects was used. To predict cytomegalovirus infection status, the study combined high-throughput TCR immunosequencing, statistical association of individual TCRs with disease status, and machine learning. A later analysis re-analyzed previously published TCR beta repertoires from about 600 donors and added high-resolution HLA genotyping to study TCR occurrence patterns. The later analysis used no new phenotypic data to find candidate immune exposures, relying instead on TCR beta sequences and their occurrence across donors. An earlier analysis of fewer than 700 of the donors applied high-throughput TCR beta sequencing to assess whether each TCR beta V gene segment acted as functional or pseudogenic. Donor age, sex, ethnicity and CMV serostatus were compiled together with the repertoire data. A later genetic analysis took genome-wide SNP genotypes for about 55% of the roughly 670 donors and used that subset as a discovery cohort. Every discovery cohort repertoire had been produced on one sequencing platform. HLA typing covered class I and class II loci at four-digit resolution. The number of typed donors differed by locus: roughly 629-630 for A, B, C, DRB1 and DQB1; approximately 520 for DQA1; 606 for DPA1; and around 450 for DPB1. Five DR-DQ haplotypes were treated as single units for association and clustering because of strong linkage in the cohort. Across approximately 400 genotyped donors of the cohort, an average of about 250,000 unique TCR beta nucleotide sequences per donor were sequenced, and approximately 19% of those sequences were non-productive.

The CDR3 holds 16 amino acids from the cysteine to the phenylalanine. The read is trimmed to its CDR3 DNA, 48 bases read in frame from base 1. In the germline V gene, CDR1 corresponds to SGHTA and CDR2 to FQGNSA. V is cut by 0 bases and J by 2 bases, and the space between the germline ends is 14 bases. Summary of the overall study and its limitations: It was suggested by the authors that the approach could potentially be generalized to other disease states and immunological phenotypes. In vitro tests confirmed that a few of the cytomegalovirus-associated TCR beta chains recognize cytomegalovirus antigens. A further reported finding was that TCR beta sequences accurately predicted the HLA-A and HLA-B alleles for most subjects in the first cohort. Linkage disequilibrium might explain the correlated functional status among segregating V segments, but an unknown experimental factor could not be excluded. When HLA alleles, especially DR and DQ, strongly co-occurred, TCR associations were difficult to assign to individual alleles. HLA typing was unavailable for some donors at each locus, so association tests used only the typed subset. Several of the top co-occurrence clusters appeared to be linked to parvovirus B19, influenza, CMV and Epstein-Barr virus, according to a later analysis. Most CMV-associated TCR beta chains appeared to be HLA-restricted in a later analysis, and the HLA associations seemed to be driven largely by CMV exposure. A later analysis associated 17,000 or so TCR beta sequences with specific HLA alleles at a false discovery rate of 0.05. A later genetic analysis associated a missense DCLRE1C variant with V-gene and J-gene trimming of TCR beta chains, and an independent cohort replicated the association. The 87-base-pair reads could not distinguish some IMGT-functional V segments, including TRBV6-2 and TRBV6-3, so those segments were excluded. The earlier analysis of approximately 590 of the donors excluded 15 to 20 rarely observed V segments, including chromosome 9 orphons, because counts were too low. For the cohort, immune exposure information was limited to CMV serostatus. A group of highly shared sequence variants was considered likely to be a technical artifact of the sequencing pipeline. In the study, 150 to 200 TCR beta chains were listed as associated with cytomegalovirus. Cytomegalovirus status was reported to be diagnosed by the classifier with high specificity and sensitivity in both the original and validation cohorts. In a later analysis, HLA-associated TCR beta chains were found to be more clonally expanded and to have lower generation probabilities than equally common non-associated chains. Roughly uniform sequencing depth across donors was assumed in presence/absence analyses, although this assumption may not hold. In a later analysis, TCR association rates were found to vary across HLA loci, with the most associated TCRs seen for DRB1 alleles and the fewest for HLA-C alleles. Compared with the 666-donor mean, donors in an Asian-associated ancestry cluster had fewer N-insertions in productive TCRs, according to a later genetic analysis. Most TCR sequences were observed very rarely across donors, whereas some public TCRs were present in many individuals. In this cohort, only TCR beta chains were sequenced, and detectable features were limited by the absence of alpha or paired-chain data. In an earlier analysis of around 600 of the donors, most TCR beta V segments appeared in productive rearrangements about 87% or about 30% of the time, broadly matching IMGT annotations.

This clone showed up just a few times. Its antigen has not been determined. The sample holds no much larger clone one base away, and base qualities are not on file. Library preparation was by the immunoSEQ multiplex PCR assay. For the multiplex PCR, a mixture combining 60 forward primers for TCR Vbeta segments and 13 reverse primers for TCR Jbeta segments was used. A multiplex PCR assay on genomic DNA amplified the CDR3 region of rearranged TCR beta genes. Amplified TCR beta libraries were sequenced as 87-base-pair reads on the Illumina HiSeq System. As for how the authors treated the data: In a later analysis, tens of millions of unique TCR beta chains were counted across the approximately 670 repertoires, and roughly 11 million of these chains were shared by at least two donors. A nearest-neighbor algorithm error-corrected the raw reads and collapsed the reads into unique sequences, merging closely related sequences to remove PCR and sequencing errors. To assign V, D and J gene segments, CDR3 sequences were aligned to IMGT reference sequences. For a sequence to be retained, at least a six-nucleotide match to both a V gene segment and a J gene segment was required. A rearrangement was called productive if the CDR3 had no stop codons and remained in frame with V and J, and every other rearrangement was called non-productive. Following IMGT convention, CDR3 was defined as the stretch from the second conserved V-encoded cysteine up to the conserved J-encoded phenylalanine. The earlier analysis of some 600 of the donors excluded sequences that lacked an unambiguous match to a single V gene segment. In an earlier analysis of 587 of the donors, a V segment was called functional when productive rearrangements were above 56.7%, and segregating when the standard deviation between donors exceeded 5%. To diagnose cytomegalovirus status from the catalog of TCR beta chain sequences, a statistical classification framework was built. In a later analysis, V and J genes were assigned by comparing TCR nucleotide sequences against IMGT/GENE-DB human TR gene sequences. In a later analysis, CDR3 sequences and most-parsimonious VDJ recombination scenarios were assigned using the TCRdist pipeline. In a later analysis, every TCR beta chain was defined by the combination of its CDR3 amino acid sequence and its V-gene family, and reads without a unique V-gene family were dropped. To address suspected cross-contamination and a sequencing artifact, a later analysis removed around 590 highly shared, low-generation-probability nucleotide sequences. In a later analysis, a clonal expansion index for each public chain was calculated from normalized within-repertoire ranks of inferred template counts. A later analysis computed generation probabilities with a VDJ recombination model fitted to out-of-frame rearrangements, and checked the results against IGoR. In a later analysis, TCR-TCR, TCR-HLA and TCR-CMV co-occurrence was scored with hypergeometric tests, and a repertoire-size bias correction was applied to TCR pairs. To estimate false discovery rates, a later analysis permuted the HLA or CMV assignments 20 times. A later analysis grouped co-occurring TCRs with DBSCAN, adding TCRdist sequence similarity when clustering within HLA-allele-positive subsets. Repertoires with fewer than 30,000 or more than 120,000 public chains, plus five repertoires with anomalous nucleotide sharing, were excluded from co-occurrence clustering. TCRdb took over this immuneACCESS table, retaining in-frame rearrangements with V and J assigned. Such tables are incomplete; in checked studies, under half of the missing clones stem from an unresolved V gene, and the remainder is unexplained. V and J calls and clone size are copied from that table; D and trimming were computed from the DNA. The sample table contains 110,000 to 150,000 clones; only one count was recorded for roughly four fifths of them. The ten largest clones represent 1.5% to 2.5% of the sample.

The cohort consisted of 650 to 850 healthy bone marrow donors. Cohort members were all nominally healthy when sampled, although unrecorded immune exposures were likely present. The donor tested CMV seronegative, placing the donor among the 350 or so seronegative members of the cohort. A peripheral blood sample was provided by each donor, and peripheral blood mononuclear cells were used for TCR beta sequencing. Genomic DNA extraction from the blood cell samples was performed with the Qiagen DNeasy Blood Extraction Kit. This TCR derives from a woman in her forties in good health and CMV-seronegative. The V and J segments used are TRBV7-2 and TRBJ2-7; the D gene lacks a confident call. The sequencing input was PBMCs. This receptor has the CDR3 CASSLAASSQAYEQYF. The nucleotides are TGTGCCAGCAGCTTAGCAGCTTCCTCCCAGGCCTACGAGCAGTACTTC.